Each of the 3 T cell receptor beta chains below was sequenced from the same sample in a study of T-cell reconstitution after alpha-beta-depleted transplantation in children. Unique molecular identifiers featured in how the TCRbeta library was prepared. MiXCR, applied by TCRdb to the PCR reads, yields one record per CDR3 protein. The sample contains around 400,000 distinct CDR3 sequences, roughly a tenth of which appear only once. The source was PBMCs from the stem cell graft donor, collected from the stem cell graft. These receptors were taken from a human donor who donated a stem cell graft to a child with acute myeloid leukemia.

This clonotype was counted between two and nine times. The CDR3 region is CASSLGGSADEQYF. DNA for the CDR3: TGTGCCAGCAGTTTGGGCGGGAGTGCTGACGAGCAGTACTTC. The rearrangement uses TRBV12-3 or TRBV12-4 and TRBJ2-7; 7 nucleotides agree with TRBD2. This CDR3 has 14 residues. The J segment lost 5 bases and the V segment lost 3 bases, leaving 7 bases of the junction unmatched.

There are a few counts of this clonotype. The gene calls are TRBV5-1 and TRBJ2-1; 9 nucleotides agree with TRBD2. This CDR3 is 13 amino acids long. The V gene end was trimmed by 3 bases and the J gene end by 10 bases; junction bases not matched to a gene: 5. CDR1 SGHRS and CDR2 YFSETQ come from the germline V gene. Here the CDR3 reads CASSSEGLAEQFF. In DNA, the CDR3 is TGCGCCAGCAGCTCCGAGGGACTAGCAGAGCAGTTCTTC. Looking up the rest from reference TRBV5-1 and TRBJ2-1 gives the full variable domain: KAGVTQTPRYLIKTRGQQVTLSCSPISGHRSVSWYQQTPGQGLQFLFEYFSETQRNKGNFPGRFSGRQFSNSRSEMNVSTLELGDSALYLCASSSEGLAEQFFGPGTRLTVL.

This clonotype was seen repeatedly, ten times or more. The chain joins TRBV21-1 to TRBJ1-5. TRBV21-1 constitutes a pseudogene. This CDR3 region has 9 residues. The CDR3 loop is CARYQPQHF. DNA for the CDR3: TGTGCCCGCTATCAGCCCCAGCATTTT.